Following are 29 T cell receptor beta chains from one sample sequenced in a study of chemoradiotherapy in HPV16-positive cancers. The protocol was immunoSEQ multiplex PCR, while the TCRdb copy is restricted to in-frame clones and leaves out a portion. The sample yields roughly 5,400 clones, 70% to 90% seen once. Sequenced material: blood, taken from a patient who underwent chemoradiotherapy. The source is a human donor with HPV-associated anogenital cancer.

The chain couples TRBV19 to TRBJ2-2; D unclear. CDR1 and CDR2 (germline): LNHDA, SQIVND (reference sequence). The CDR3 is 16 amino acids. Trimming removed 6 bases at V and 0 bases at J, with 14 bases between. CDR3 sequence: CASRMRTATNTGELFF. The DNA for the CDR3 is TGTGCCAGTAGAATGAGGACGGCCACGAACACCGGGGAGCTGTTTTTT.

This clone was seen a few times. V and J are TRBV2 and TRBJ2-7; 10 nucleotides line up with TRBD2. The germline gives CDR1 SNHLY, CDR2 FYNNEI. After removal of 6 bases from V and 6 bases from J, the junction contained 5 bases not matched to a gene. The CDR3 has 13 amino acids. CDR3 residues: CASRASGGFEQYF. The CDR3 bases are TGTGCCAGCAGGGCTAGCGGGGGTTTCGAGCAGTACTTC.

The CDR3 spells CASSWGYSFTGELFF. CDR3 DNA: TGCGCCAGCAGCTGGGGATACTCATTCACCGGGGAGCTGTTTTTT. V gene TRBV5-1 combines with J gene TRBJ2-2, with D unclear. This CDR3 is 15 amino acids long. CDR1 SGHRS and CDR2 YFSETQ come from the germline V gene. Trimming pared 3 bases from V and 4 bases from J, leaving 13 bases between.

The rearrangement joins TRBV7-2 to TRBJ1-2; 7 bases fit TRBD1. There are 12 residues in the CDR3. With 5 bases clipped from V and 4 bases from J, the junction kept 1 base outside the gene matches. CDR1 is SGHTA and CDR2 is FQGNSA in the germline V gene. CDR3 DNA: TGTGCCAGCAGCCGGGACAGCTATGGCTACACCTTC. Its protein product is CASSRDSYGYTF. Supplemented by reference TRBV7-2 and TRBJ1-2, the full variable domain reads GAGVSQSPSNKVTEKGKDVELRCDPISGHTALYWYRQSLGQGLEFLIYFQGNSAPDKSGLPSDRFSAERTGGSVSTLTIQRTQQEDSAVYLCASSRDSYGYTFGSGTRLTVV.

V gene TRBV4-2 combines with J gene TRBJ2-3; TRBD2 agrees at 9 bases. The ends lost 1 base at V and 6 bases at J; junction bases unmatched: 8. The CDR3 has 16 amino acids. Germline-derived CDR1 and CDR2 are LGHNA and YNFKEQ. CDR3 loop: CASSQAPRGGADTQYF. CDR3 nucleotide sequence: TGTGCCAGCAGCCAAGCCCCGCGGGGGGGCGCGGATACGCAGTATTTT.

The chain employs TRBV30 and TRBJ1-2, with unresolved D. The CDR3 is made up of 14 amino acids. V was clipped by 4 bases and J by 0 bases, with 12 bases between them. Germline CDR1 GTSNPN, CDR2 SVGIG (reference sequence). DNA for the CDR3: TGTGCCTGGAAGATGGCAGAAGCTAACTATGGCTACACCTTC. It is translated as CAWKMAEANYGYTF.

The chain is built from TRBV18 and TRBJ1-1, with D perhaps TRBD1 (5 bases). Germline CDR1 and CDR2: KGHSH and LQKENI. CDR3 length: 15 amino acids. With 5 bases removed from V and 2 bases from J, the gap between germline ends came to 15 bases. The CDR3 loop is CASSSSTGDNTEAFF. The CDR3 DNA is TGTGCCAGCTCATCCAGTACAGGAGACAACACTGAAGCTTTCTTT.

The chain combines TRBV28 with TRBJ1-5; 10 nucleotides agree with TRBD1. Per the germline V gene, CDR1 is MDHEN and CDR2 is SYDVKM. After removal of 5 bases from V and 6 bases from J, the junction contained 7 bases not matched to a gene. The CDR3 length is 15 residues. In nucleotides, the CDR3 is TGTGCCAGCAGTCCCCCCGACAGGGGGCGTCAGCCCCAGCATTTT. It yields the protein CASSPPDRGRQPQHF. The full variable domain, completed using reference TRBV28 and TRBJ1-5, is DVKVTQSSRYLVKRTGEKVFLECVQDMDHENMFWYRQDPGLGLRLIYFSYDVKMKEKGDIPEGYSVSREKKERFSLILESASTNQTSMYLCASSPPDRGRQPQHFGDGTRLSIL.

The CDR3 DNA sequence: TGCGCCAGCAGCTTGGGATTCGGAGACAGGGCGCGCGGAAACACCATATATTTT. It specifies CASSLGFGDRARGNTIYF. This chain connects TRBV5-1 to TRBJ1-3, with 7 bases aligning to TRBD1. The CDR3 runs 18 residues. Per the germline V gene, CDR1 is SGHRS and CDR2 is YFSETQ. After removal of 0 bases from V and 4 bases from J, the junction contained 13 bases not matched to a gene.

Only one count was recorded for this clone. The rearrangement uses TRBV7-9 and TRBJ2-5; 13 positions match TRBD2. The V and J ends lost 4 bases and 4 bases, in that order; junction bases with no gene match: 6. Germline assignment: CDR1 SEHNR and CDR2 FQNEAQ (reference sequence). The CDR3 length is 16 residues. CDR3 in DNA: TGTGCCAGCAGCTCTCGACTAGCGGGGGGTGGAGAGACCCAGTACTTC. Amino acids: CASSSRLAGGGETQYF. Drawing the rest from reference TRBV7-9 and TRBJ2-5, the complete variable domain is DTGVSQNPRHKITKRGQNVTFRCDPISEHNRLYWYRQTLGQGPEFLTYFQNEAQLEKSRLLSDRFSAERPKGSFSTLEIQRTEQGDSAMYLCASSSRLAGGGETQYFGPGTRLLVL.

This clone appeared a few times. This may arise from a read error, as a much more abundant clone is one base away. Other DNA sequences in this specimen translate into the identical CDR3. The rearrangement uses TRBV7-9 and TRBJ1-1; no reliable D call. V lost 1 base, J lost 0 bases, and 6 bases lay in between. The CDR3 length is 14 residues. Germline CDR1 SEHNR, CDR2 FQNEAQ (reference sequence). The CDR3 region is CASSLEAVNTEAFF. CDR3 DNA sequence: TGTGCCAGCAGCTTAGAGGCTGTGAACACTGAAGCTTTCTTT.

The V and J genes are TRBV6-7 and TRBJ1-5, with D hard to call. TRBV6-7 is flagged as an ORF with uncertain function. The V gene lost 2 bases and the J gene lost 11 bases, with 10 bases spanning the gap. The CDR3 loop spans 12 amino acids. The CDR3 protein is CASSYTDLSQHF. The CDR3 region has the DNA TGTGCCAGCAGTTACACTGACCTGTCCCAGCATTTT.

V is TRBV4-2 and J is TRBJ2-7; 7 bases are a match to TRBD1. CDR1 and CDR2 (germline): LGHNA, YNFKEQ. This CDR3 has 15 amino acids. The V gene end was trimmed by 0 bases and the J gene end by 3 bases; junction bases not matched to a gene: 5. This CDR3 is CASSQDLGGSYEQYF. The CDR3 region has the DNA TGTGCCAGCAGCCAAGATCTAGGGGGCAGCTACGAGCAGTACTTC.

The CDR3 loop is CASSDPGLANTDTQYF. CDR3 coding DNA: TGTGCCAGCAGTGACCCGGGACTAGCGAACACAGATACGCAGTATTTT. The chain uses TRBV2 and TRBJ2-3, with 10 bases matching TRBD2. The CDR3 has 16 amino acids. Germline CDR1 is SNHLY and CDR2 is FYNNEI. Trimming cost V 3 bases and J 2 bases; bases outside gene matches: 5.

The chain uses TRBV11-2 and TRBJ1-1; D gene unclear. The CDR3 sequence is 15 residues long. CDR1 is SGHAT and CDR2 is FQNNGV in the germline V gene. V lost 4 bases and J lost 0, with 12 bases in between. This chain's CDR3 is CASSSRLGMNTEAFF. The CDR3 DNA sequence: TGTGCCAGCAGCTCCCGACTCGGCATGAACACTGAAGCTTTCTTT.

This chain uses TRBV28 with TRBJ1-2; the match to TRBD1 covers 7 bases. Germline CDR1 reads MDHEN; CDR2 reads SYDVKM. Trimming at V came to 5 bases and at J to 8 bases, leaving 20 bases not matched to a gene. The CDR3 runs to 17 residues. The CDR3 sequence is CASSLSTGQVLRGGYTF. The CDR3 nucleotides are TGTGCCAGCAGTCTTTCCACAGGACAGGTTCTGAGGGGAGGCTACACCTTC.

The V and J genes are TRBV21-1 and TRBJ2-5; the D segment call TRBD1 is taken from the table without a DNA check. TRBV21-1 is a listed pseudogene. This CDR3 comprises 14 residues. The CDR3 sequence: CASNKEGPKETQYF. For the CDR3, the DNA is TGTGCCAGCAACAAAGAGGGGCCAAAAGAGACCCAGTACTTC.

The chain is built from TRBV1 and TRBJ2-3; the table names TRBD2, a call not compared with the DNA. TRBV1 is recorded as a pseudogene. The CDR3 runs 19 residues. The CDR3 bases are TGCACCAGCAGCCGGGAGGCGTTCCAGCGGGGTCTACTCAAGGATACGCAGTATTTT. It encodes CTSSREAFQRGLLKDTQYF.

In DNA form, the CDR3 reads TGTGCCAGCAGCCCGGGACTAGCTGGCACAGATACGCAGTATTTT. Translation: CASSPGLAGTDTQYF. The chain has TRBV11-3 and TRBJ2-3, with 9 bases aligning to TRBD2. Germline V gene sequence: CDR1 SGHNT, CDR2 YENEEA. V dropped 5 bases and J dropped 1; count of bases not matched to a gene: 4. The CDR3 sequence is 15 residues long.

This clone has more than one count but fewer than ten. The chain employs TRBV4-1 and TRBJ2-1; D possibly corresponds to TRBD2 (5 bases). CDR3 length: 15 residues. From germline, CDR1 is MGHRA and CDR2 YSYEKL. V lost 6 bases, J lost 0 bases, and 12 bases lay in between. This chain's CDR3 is CASRQADFSYNEQFF. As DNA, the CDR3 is TGCGCCAGCAGGCAGGCGGACTTCTCCTACAATGAGCAGTTCTTC.

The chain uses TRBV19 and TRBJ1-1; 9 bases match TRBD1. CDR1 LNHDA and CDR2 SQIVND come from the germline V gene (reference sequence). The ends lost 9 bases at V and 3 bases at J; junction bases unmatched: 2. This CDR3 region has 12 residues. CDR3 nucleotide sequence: TGTGCCAGCCGGGACAGGGACACTGAAGCTTTCTTT. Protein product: CASRDRDTEAFF.

The CDR3 protein is CASSPVIASGAYEQYF. The CDR3 DNA reads TGCGCCAGCAGCCCCGTGATTGCTAGCGGAGCCTACGAGCAGTACTTC. V usage is TRBV4-1 and J usage is TRBJ2-7; 7 bases match TRBD2. The CDR3 has 16 amino acids. Unmatched junction bases numbered 11, after V lost 4 bases and J lost 2 bases. Germline assignment: CDR1 MGHRA and CDR2 YSYEKL.

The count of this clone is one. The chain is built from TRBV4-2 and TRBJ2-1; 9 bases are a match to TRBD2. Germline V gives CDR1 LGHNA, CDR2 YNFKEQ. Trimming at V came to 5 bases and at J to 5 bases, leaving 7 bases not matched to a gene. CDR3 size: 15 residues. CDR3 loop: CASSKGLAGNNEQFF. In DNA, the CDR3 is TGTGCCAGCAGCAAGGGCCTAGCGGGAAACAATGAGCAGTTCTTC.

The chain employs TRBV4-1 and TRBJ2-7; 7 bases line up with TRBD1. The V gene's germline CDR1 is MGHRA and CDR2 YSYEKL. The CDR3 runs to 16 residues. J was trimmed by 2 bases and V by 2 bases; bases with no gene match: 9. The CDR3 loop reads CASSQQISDRAYEQYF. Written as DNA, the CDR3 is TGCGCCAGCAGCCAACAGATATCCGACAGGGCCTACGAGCAGTACTTC.

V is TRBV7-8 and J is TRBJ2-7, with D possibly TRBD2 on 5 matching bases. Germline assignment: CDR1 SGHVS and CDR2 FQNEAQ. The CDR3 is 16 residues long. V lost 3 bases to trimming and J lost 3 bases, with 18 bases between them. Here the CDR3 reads CASSFLRGFPGYEQYF. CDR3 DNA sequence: TGTGCCAGCAGCTTCTTACGCGGGTTCCCAGGCTACGAGCAGTACTTC.

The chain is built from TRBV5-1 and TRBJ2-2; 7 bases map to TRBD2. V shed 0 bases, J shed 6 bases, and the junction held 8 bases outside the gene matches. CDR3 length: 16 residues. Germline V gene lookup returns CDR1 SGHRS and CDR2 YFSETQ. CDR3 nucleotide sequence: TGCGCCAGCAGCTTGGAAGTGGGAGGGCGAGCCGGGGAGCTGTTTTTT. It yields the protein CASSLEVGGRAGELFF.

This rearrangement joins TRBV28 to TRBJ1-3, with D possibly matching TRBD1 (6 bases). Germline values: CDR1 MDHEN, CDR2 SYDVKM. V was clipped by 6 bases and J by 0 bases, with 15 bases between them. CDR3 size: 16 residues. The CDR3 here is CASRTLDRLSGNTIYF. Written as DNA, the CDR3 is TGTGCCAGCAGAACCCTGGACAGACTCTCTGGAAACACCATATATTTT.

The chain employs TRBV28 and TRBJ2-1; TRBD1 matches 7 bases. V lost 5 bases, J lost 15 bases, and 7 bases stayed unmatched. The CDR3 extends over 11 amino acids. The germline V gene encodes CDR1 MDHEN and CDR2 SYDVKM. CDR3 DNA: TGTGCCAGCAGTCTTAACAGGGGTTGGTTCTTC. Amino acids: CASSLNRGWFF.

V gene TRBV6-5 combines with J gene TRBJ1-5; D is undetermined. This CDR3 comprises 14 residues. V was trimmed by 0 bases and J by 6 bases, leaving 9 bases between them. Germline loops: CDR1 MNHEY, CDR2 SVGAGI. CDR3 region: CASSYSSGAQPQHF. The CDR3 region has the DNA TGTGCCAGCAGTTACTCCTCGGGAGCTCAGCCCCAGCATTTT.